The next 28 T cell receptor beta chains were all read from a single sample in a study of T cell responses to AZD1222 COVID-19 vaccine. The repertoire was sequenced with immunoSEQ multiplex PCR; TCRdb's copy has only in-frame clones and lacks some. The sample consists of more than 120,000 clones, about 91% of them appearing once. The sample consisted of peripheral blood, taken 28 days after the second AZD1222 dose. These receptors came from an adult who received the AZD1222 COVID-19 vaccine.

The genes are TRBV19 and TRBJ1-1; 7 nucleotides align to TRBD1. The CDR3 runs to 15 residues. The trim removed 6 bases at V and 3 bases at J, leaving 10 bases unmatched. Germline loops: CDR1 LNHDA, CDR2 SQIVND (reference sequence). CDR3 in DNA: TGTGCCAGTAGGCCCACAGGGGATCGGTACACTGAAGCTTTCTTT. Amino acids: CASRPTGDRYTEAFF.

CDR3 coding DNA: TGTGCCAGCAGCGCAGGACCCAGCATGGTTGACAGCTACACCTTC. Translating it yields CASSAGPSMVDSYTF. The V and J genes are TRBV6-6 and TRBJ1-2; the D is unclear. V lost 6 bases, J lost 9 bases, and 23 bases lay in between. The CDR3 is 15 amino acids. CDR1 MNHNY and CDR2 SVGAGI come from the germline V gene (reference sequence).

V and J are TRBV20-1 and TRBJ2-2; D is undetermined. From germline, CDR1 is DFQATT and CDR2 SNEGSKA (reference sequence). The CDR3 extends over 11 amino acids. V lost 1 base and J lost 7, with 4 bases in between. This CDR3 reads CSARGGGELFF. Here the CDR3 DNA reads TGCAGTGCTAGAGGCGGCGGGGAGCTGTTTTTT.

This sequence joins TRBV29-1 and TRBJ1-2, with D uncertain. Trimming shortened V by 8 bases and J by 4 bases, and 17 bases separated the two germline ends. CDR1 is SQVTM and CDR2 is ANQGSEA in the germline V gene. This CDR3 has 13 amino acids. CDR3 coding DNA: TGCAGCCCTCAGTCATGGACGATCTATGGCTACACCTTC. Translation: CSPQSWTIYGYTF. Based on the CDR3 plus reference TRBV29-1 and TRBJ1-2, the full variable domain is SAVISQKPSRDICQRGTSLTIQCQVDSQVTMMFWYRQQPGQSLTLIATANQGSEATYESGFVIDKFPISRPNLTFSTLTVSNMSPEDSSIYLCSPQSWTIYGYTFGSGTRLTVV.

The rearrangement joins TRBV5-1 to TRBJ2-1; D call uncertain. CDR1 SGHRS and CDR2 YFSETQ come from the germline V gene. V lost 0 bases to trimming and J lost 0 bases, with 7 bases between them. This CDR3 has 15 residues. This CDR3 reads CASSLGSPSYNEQFF. The CDR3 bases are TGCGCCAGCAGCTTGGGGTCCCCCTCCTACAATGAGCAGTTCTTC.

The gene calls are TRBV24-1 and TRBJ2-3; D possibly corresponds to TRBD2 (6 bases). The CDR3 extends over 14 amino acids. Germline V lookup: CDR1 KGHDR, CDR2 SFDVKD. V was cut by 9 bases and J by 2 bases, with 14 bases left in between. Here the CDR3 DNA reads TGTGCCACCGGCGGGGTTTCGGCCACAGATACGCAGTATTTT. Translating gives CATGGVSATDTQYF.

This clone was counted once. The rearrangement links TRBV10-3 to TRBJ2-1; D might be TRBD2 (6 bases). The germline V gene has CDR1 ENHRY and CDR2 SYGVKD. The length of the CDR3 is 15 residues. Trimming removed 7 bases from V and 4 bases from J, with 17 bases in between. The CDR3 reads CAIKASEMNYNEQFF. CDR3 nucleotides: TGTGCCATCAAGGCTAGCGAGATGAATTACAATGAGCAGTTCTTC.

The V and J genes are TRBV5-1 and TRBJ2-7, with unresolved D. V lost 4 bases and J 4 bases, leaving 12 bases between the germline ends. The CDR3 has 13 residues. Per germline, CDR1 SGHRS and CDR2 YFSETQ. Here the CDR3 DNA reads TGCGCCAGCAGCCCCCCGATGAGTTACGAGCAGTACTTC. Translated: CASSPPMSYEQYF.

The CDR3 bases are TGTGCCAGCAGTGCCAGGCGGGCGGGGGGGCTTAGCAATGAGCAGTTCTTC. This encodes CASSARRAGGLSNEQFF. The V call is TRBV28, the J call TRBJ2-1; 9 nucleotides align to TRBD2. The CDR3 has 17 amino acids. V trimming: 5 bases; J trimming: 6 bases; junction bases outside the gene matches: 14. Germline V gene lookup returns CDR1 MDHEN and CDR2 SYDVKM.

The V and J genes are TRBV13 and TRBJ2-7, with D maybe TRBD1 (5 bases). Germline-derived CDR1 and CDR2 are PRHDT and FYEKMQ (reference sequence). The CDR3 runs 14 residues. V lost 4 bases and J lost 7, with 17 bases in between. CDR3 bases: TGTGCCAGCAGCTCCCAGGGTCCCCGTTCGGAGCAGTACTTC. This codes for CASSSQGPRSEQYF. The full variable domain, in which reference TRBV13 and TRBJ2-7 provide the parts outside the CDR3, is AAGVIQSPRHLIKEKRETATLKCYPIPRHDTVYWYQQGPGQDPQFLISFYEKMQSDKGSIPDRFSAQQFSDYHSELNMSSLELGDSALYFCASSSQGPRSEQYFGPGTRLTVT.

The chain combines TRBV11-2 with TRBJ1-3; D is perhaps TRBD1 (6 bases). V gave up 8 bases and J gave up 0 bases, with 14 bases separating them. The length of the CDR3 is 15 residues. Germline lookup yields CDR1 SGHAT and CDR2 FQNNGV. The CDR3 reads CASRKGGGSGNTIYF. DNA for the CDR3: TGTGCCAGCCGGAAGGGGGGCGGCTCTGGAAACACCATATATTTT. Using reference TRBV11-2 and TRBJ1-3 for the parts outside the CDR3, the full variable domain is EAGVAQSPRYKIIEKRQSVAFWCNPISGHATLYWYQQILGQGPKLLIQFQNNGVVDDSQLPKDRFSAERLKGVDSTLKIQPAKLEDSAVYLCASRKGGGSGNTIYFGEGSWLTVV.

The rearrangement joins TRBV7-9 to TRBJ1-1, with 8 nucleotides matching TRBD1. V lost 8 bases and J lost 3; bases outside the gene matches: 17. Per the germline V gene, CDR1 is SEHNR and CDR2 is FQNEAQ (reference sequence). CDR3 length: 17 residues. CDR3 coding DNA: TGTGCCAGCCCCCTAGTGGGGGACAGGAAGTGGGACACTGAAGCTTTCTTT. Its protein product is CASPLVGDRKWDTEAFF.

The V call is TRBV12-3 or TRBV12-4, the J call TRBJ1-2; D not resolved. V was clipped by 1 base and J by 1 base, with 4 bases between them. This CDR3 is 13 amino acids long. The CDR3 sequence is CASSLEDNYGYTF. As DNA, the CDR3 is TGTGCCAGCAGTTTAGAGGATAACTATGGCTACACCTTC.

This rearrangement joins TRBV19 to TRBJ1-5; weak D call: TRBD1 (5 bases). V shed 6 bases and J shed 7 bases, with 25 bases lying between them. The CDR3 spans 17 residues. The germline CDR1 and CDR2 sequences are LNHDA and SQIVND (reference sequence). The CDR3 is CASSARSGGGVGQPQHF. The CDR3 bases are TGTGCCAGTAGCGCGAGGTCGGGGGGAGGTGTCGGACAGCCCCAGCATTTT.

The chain uses TRBV19 and TRBJ1-5, with a weak D call TRBD1 (5 bases). V lost 5 bases and J 6 bases, leaving 14 bases between the germline ends. This CDR3 region has 14 residues. Germline V gives CDR1 LNHDA, CDR2 SQIVND (reference sequence). The CDR3 nucleotides are TGTGCCAGTAGTGAGATGGGGGGAAGTCAGCCCCAGCATTTT. Translating gives CASSEMGGSQPQHF.

This clone was recorded only once. This chain joins TRBV19 and TRBJ1-1, with D unresolved. Trimming stripped 8 bases from V and 4 bases from J, with 14 bases between. The CDR3 is 13 amino acids. Germline CDR1 and CDR2: LNHDA and SQIVND (reference sequence). The CDR3 sequence is CASDTRMGTEAFF. The DNA for the CDR3 is TGTGCCAGTGATACACGAATGGGCACTGAAGCTTTCTTT.

The chain links TRBV6-2 or TRBV6-3 to TRBJ2-5, with 12 bases matching TRBD2. CDR1 MNHEY and CDR2 SVGEGT come from the germline V gene. V gave up 5 bases and J gave up 3 bases; unmatched junction bases: 1. This CDR3 spans 14 amino acids. CDR3 region: CASSRLAGEETQYF. CDR3 coding DNA: TGTGCCAGCAGTCGACTAGCGGGAGAAGAGACCCAGTACTTC.

J is TRBJ2-2 and V is TRBV12-3 or TRBV12-4; tentatively, D is TRBD1 (6 bases). Trimming removed 3 bases at V and 5 bases at J, with 7 bases between. The CDR3 consists of 13 residues. The CDR3, as DNA: TGTGCCAGCAGTTTTCAGGGGACCGGGGAGCTGTTTTTT. It translates to CASSFQGTGELFF.

This clone was observed at least ten times. The chain recombines TRBV4-3 with TRBJ2-6; D may be TRBD1 or TRBD2 (5 bases each). The germline V and J ends were trimmed by 0 bases and 1 base, with 7 bases remaining between them. This CDR3 has 16 residues. Germline loops: CDR1 LGHNA, CDR2 YSLEER. CDR3 region: CASSQEGVSGANVLTF. The CDR3 nucleotides are TGCGCCAGCAGCCAAGAGGGGGTGTCTGGGGCCAACGTCCTGACTTTC.

V gene TRBV5-1 combines with J gene TRBJ1-4; D is uncertain. This CDR3 comprises 15 residues. The germline CDR1 and CDR2 sequences are SGHRS and YFSETQ. V lost 0 bases and J lost 7, with 13 bases in between. CDR3 DNA: TGCGCCAGCAGCTTGGCGGGAGGGCCCCTTGAAAAACTGTTTTTT. This codes for CASSLAGGPLEKLFF.

The chain carries TRBV25-1 and TRBJ1-1, with a tentative D call TRBD1 (6 bases). The CDR3 runs to 15 residues. Germline CDR1 is MGHDK and CDR2 is SYGVNS. Trimming took 5 bases from V and 2 from J, leaving 15 bases between them. This chain's CDR3 is CASSSRGGHNTEAFF. In nucleotides, the CDR3 is TGTGCCAGCAGTTCTCGGGGGGGCCATAACACTGAAGCTTTCTTT.

The rearrangement uses TRBV7-9 and TRBJ1-1, with TRBD1 matching 7 bases. The V and J ends lost 5 bases and 7 bases, in that order; junction bases with no gene match: 10. Germline V gene lookup returns CDR1 SEHNR and CDR2 FQNEAQ (reference sequence). The length of the CDR3 is 14 residues. Written as DNA, the CDR3 is TGTGCCAGCAGCCTTCGGGACAGCGCCCTTGAAGCTTTCTTT. It encodes CASSLRDSALEAFF. The full variable domain, its missing parts supplied by reference TRBV7-9 and TRBJ1-1, is DTGVSQNPRHKITKRGQNVTFRCDPISEHNRLYWYRQTLGQGPEFLTYFQNEAQLEKSRLLSDRFSAERPKGSFSTLEIQRTEQGDSAMYLCASSLRDSALEAFFGQGTRLTVV.

This clone was found once. The chain links TRBV25-1 to TRBJ1-1; a possible D gene is TRBD1 (6 bases). Germline CDR1 and CDR2: MGHDK and SYGVNS. Trimming stripped 6 bases from V and 0 bases from J, with 17 bases between. The CDR3 has 16 residues. CDR3 nucleotides: TGTGCCAGCAGCAAGGGGGGTAGTAGGGTGAACACTGAAGCTTTCTTT. Amino acid sequence: CASSKGGSRVNTEAFF. Using reference TRBV25-1 and TRBJ1-1 for the parts outside the CDR3, the full variable domain is EADIYQTPRYLVIGTGKKITLECSQTMGHDKMYWYQQDPGMELHLIHYSYGVNSTEKGDLSSESTVSRIRTEHFPLTLESARPSHTSQYLCASSKGGSRVNTEAFFGQGTRLTVV.

This chain joins TRBV19 and TRBJ2-7; TRBD1 matches at 7 bases. V lost 5 bases to trimming and J lost 12 bases; unmatched junction nucleotides: 13. The CDR3 extends over 13 amino acids. Germline CDR1 and CDR2: LNHDA and SQIVND (reference sequence). The CDR3 sequence is CASSALGTVPLYF. DNA of the CDR3: TGTGCCAGTAGTGCCCTAGGGACAGTCCCGCTGTACTTC.

The chain is built from TRBV28 and TRBJ1-3; 7 bases align to TRBD1. Germline V gene lookup returns CDR1 MDHEN and CDR2 SYDVKM. Trimming at V came to 3 bases and at J to 0 bases, leaving 5 bases not matched to a gene. The CDR3 sequence is 16 residues long. The CDR3 nucleotides read TGTGCCAGCAGTTTGCCCAGGGGGATCTCTGGAAACACCATATATTTT. It encodes CASSLPRGISGNTIYF. Filled out from reference TRBV28 and TRBJ1-3, the complete variable domain reads DVKVTQSSRYLVKRTGEKVFLECVQDMDHENMFWYRQDPGLGLRLIYFSYDVKMKEKGDIPEGYSVSREKKERFSLILESASTNQTSMYLCASSLPRGISGNTIYFGEGSWLTVV.

V gene TRBV5-5 combines with J gene TRBJ2-7; D is undetermined. V was pared by 4 bases and J by 4 bases, with 12 bases between. CDR3 length equals 13 residues. In germline, CDR1 is SGHKS, CDR2 YYEKEE (reference sequence). CDR3 loop: CASSPILGYEQYF. The CDR3 DNA reads TGTGCCAGCAGCCCGATACTGGGGTACGAGCAGTACTTC.

This chain uses TRBV4-1 with TRBJ1-3; a weak D match, TRBD1 (6 bases). V gave up 0 bases and J gave up 0 bases, with 12 bases separating them. This CDR3 spans 17 amino acids. CDR1 and CDR2 (germline): MGHRA, YSYEKL. Written as DNA, the CDR3 is TGCGCCAGCAGCCAAGATGGTAGGGGGGGCTCTGGAAACACCATATATTTT. Amino acids: CASSQDGRGGSGNTIYF.

The rearrangement uses TRBV4-3 and TRBJ2-1; 9 bases are shared with TRBD1. Per germline, CDR1 LGHNA and CDR2 YSLEER. Trimming at V came to 0 bases and at J to 7 bases, leaving 13 bases not matched to a gene. This CDR3 contains 18 residues. The CDR3 sequence is CASSQDVAGTGNRNEQFF. CDR3 in DNA: TGCGCCAGCAGCCAAGACGTTGCCGGGACAGGGAATCGAAATGAGCAGTTCTTC.